The 4 T cell receptor beta chains in this list originate from one sample, sequenced in a study of identifying expanded T cells in peripheral blood. Measured with immunoSEQ multiplex PCR; TCRdb has only the in-frame clones, and not every one. The table includes tens of thousands of clones, 75% to 90% detected once. The sample was blood. All receptors derive from a person between 18 and 75 years old in good health.

The V call is TRBV5-4, the J call TRBJ2-7; 7 nucleotides match TRBD1. V was pared by 2 bases and J by 6 bases, with 5 bases of the junction left unmatched. Per the germline V gene, CDR1 is SGHNT and CDR2 is YYREEE (reference sequence). The CDR3 covers 13 residues. Written as DNA, the CDR3 is TGTGCCAGCAGCTTAGACAGGGCAGGCGAGCAGTACTTC. This sequence encodes CASSLDRAGEQYF.

This clone came up once. The rearrangement uses TRBV12-5 and TRBJ1-2; D possibly corresponds to TRBD1 (6 bases). The CDR3 covers 13 residues. Trimming left V 2 bases short and J 7 bases short, with 11 bases between. Per germline, CDR1 LGHNT and CDR2 FRNRAP. The CDR3 reads CASGLTGRSGYTF. CDR3 DNA: TGTGCTAGTGGTTTGACAGGGAGGAGTGGCTACACCTTC.

This clone came up a few times. The chain uses TRBV6-5 and TRBJ2-5; 8 nucleotides match TRBD2. The CDR3 is 13 residues long. V gave up 6 bases and J gave up 5 bases; unmatched junction bases: 5. Germline CDR1 MNHEY, CDR2 SVGAGI. CDR3 sequence: CASRSGGAETQYF. DNA of the CDR3: TGTGCCAGCAGAAGCGGGGGAGCGGAGACCCAGTACTTC.

V and J are TRBV28 and TRBJ2-5; the D gene is possibly TRBD2 (6 bases). The CDR3 is 18 amino acids. Trimming took 1 base from V and 0 from J, leaving 18 bases between them. Germline lookup yields CDR1 MDHEN and CDR2 SYDVKM. The CDR3 is CASSLFGGWIANQETQYF. In nucleotides, the CDR3 is TGTGCCAGCAGTTTATTTGGAGGGTGGATAGCAAACCAAGAGACCCAGTACTTC.